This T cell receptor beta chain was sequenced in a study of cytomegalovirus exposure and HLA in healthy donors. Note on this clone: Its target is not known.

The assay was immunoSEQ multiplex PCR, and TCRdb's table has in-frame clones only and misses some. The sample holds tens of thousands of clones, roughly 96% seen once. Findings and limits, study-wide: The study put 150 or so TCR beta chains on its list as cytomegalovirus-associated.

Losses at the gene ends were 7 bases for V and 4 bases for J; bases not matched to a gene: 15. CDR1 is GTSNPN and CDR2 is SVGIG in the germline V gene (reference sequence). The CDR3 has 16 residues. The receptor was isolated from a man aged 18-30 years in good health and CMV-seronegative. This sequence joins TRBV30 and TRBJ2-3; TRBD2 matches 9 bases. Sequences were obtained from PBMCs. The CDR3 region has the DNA TGTGCCTCCGATCTAGCGGGACAGAGAGGGGCAGATACGCAGTATTTT. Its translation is CASDLAGQRGADTQYF.